This T cell receptor beta chain is drawn from a study of a mutant IDH1 vaccine in newly diagnosed glioma. About the study: It was radiotherapy, temozolomide, or both that patients received previously, with most receiving both.

Only in-frame clones appear in the TCRdb table, and some are missing; sequencing was by immunoSEQ multiplex PCR. The repertoire holds about 51,000 clones, with just under 80% as singletons. Time point defined: week 5, during vaccination. Vaccine doses each comprised 300 ug of mutant IDH1 20-mer peptide, with topical imiquimod. The CDR3 extends over 15 amino acids. V lost 2 bases, J lost 7 bases, and 12 bases lay in between. CDR1 and CDR2 from the germline V gene are MNHNS and SASEGT. To note about this clone: The antigen is unknown.

Sequencing was performed on PBMCs, taken from a glioma patient whose treatment included an IDH1 peptide vaccine. The rearrangement links TRBV6-1 to TRBJ1-6, with TRBD1 as a possible D gene (5 bases). The sequence was obtained from a middle-aged woman with glioma. The CDR3 DNA is TGTGCCAGCAGTGAAATCCAGGGCCAGAATTCACCCCTCCACTTT. The encoded protein is CASSEIQGQNSPLHF.